A few counts support the clone carrying this T cell receptor beta chain. The data belong to a study of T cell repertoires in cytomegalovirus infection. For the study at large: Indicated by public TCR beta signatures were CMV infection and matching HLA type.

One entry per CDR3 protein, called by TCRdb with MiXCR from the reads. The table records a few hundred thousand distinct CDR3 sequences, around 27% of them present only once. This CDR3 comprises 13 residues. V lost 5 bases and J lost 10, with 15 bases in between. The source of this sequence is a human donor in good health (CMV status not recorded). Some clones in this sample may be carry-over from other donors' samples. The specimen sequenced was PBMCs. J is TRBJ2-1 and V is TRBV12-3 or TRBV12-4, with D possibly being TRBD2 (6 bases). DNA for the CDR3: TGTGCCAGCAGTCTCCTTAGCGGAGGGGAGCAGTTCTTC. Translating gives CASSLLSGGEQFF.